The 20 T cell receptor beta chains in this list originate from one sample, sequenced in a study of shared clonotypes between healthy human individuals. Some clones are missing from TCRdb's copy, which holds only in-frame ones; the method was immunoSEQ multiplex PCR. The sample comprises over 400,000 clones, roughly 80% of which are singletons, and roughly 13% rests with the top ten. The sample was PBMCs. Source of these receptors: a woman aged 40 to 50 in good health. Some clones in this sample may be carry-over from other donors' samples.

The rearrangement uses TRBV6-6 and TRBJ1-4; D not certain. CDR1 and CDR2 (germline): MNHNY, SVGAGI (reference sequence). This CDR3 has 13 amino acids. With 8 bases removed from V and 7 bases from J, the gap between germline ends came to 14 bases. Here the CDR3 reads CASAVNIGEKLFF. Written as DNA, the CDR3 is TGTGCCAGCGCAGTAAACATTGGTGAAAAACTGTTTTTT.

Comments on this clone: A far larger clone lies a single base away; this is likely a read error. Other DNA sequences in the same sample also yield this CDR3. This chain joins TRBV6-6 and TRBJ1-1, with D unresolved. The V end lost 9 bases, the J end lost 4 bases, and 12 bases lay between the germline ends. This CDR3 comprises 12 residues. Germline V gene sequence: CDR1 MNHNY, CDR2 SVGAGI (reference sequence). The CDR3 protein is CASSVGSTEAFF. The CDR3 DNA follows: TGTGCCAGTAGCGTGGGGAGCACTGAAGCTTTCTTT.

This clone has a single count. The junction does not match germline at one end; this may be a read error. The rearrangement uses TRBV7-8 and TRBJ1-1; a weak D match, TRBD1 (6 bases). The CDR3 runs to 15 residues. Germline assignment: CDR1 SGHVS and CDR2 FQNEAQ. This CDR3 reads CASTLRQTGNTEAFF. The CDR3 DNA sequence: TGTGCCAGCACCTTAAGGCAGACAGGTAACACTGAAGCTTTCTTT.

This chain links TRBV18 with TRBJ2-5; TRBD2 is a possible D gene (6 bases). There are 14 residues in the CDR3. Germline assignment: CDR1 KGHSH and CDR2 LQKENI. V was trimmed by 3 bases and J by 0 bases, leaving 8 bases between them. The CDR3 sequence: CASSPSGDQETQYF. CDR3 bases: TGTGCCAGCTCACCTTCGGGGGACCAAGAGACCCAGTACTTC.

The V call is TRBV30, the J call TRBJ1-3, with D unclear. Trimming stripped 4 bases from V and 0 bases from J, with 7 bases between. CDR3 length equals 13 residues. CDR1 and CDR2 from the germline V gene are GTSNPN and SVGIG (reference sequence). CDR3: CAWTPASGNTIYF. The CDR3 nucleotides are TGTGCCTGGACCCCAGCCTCTGGAAACACCATATATTTT.

This chain uses TRBV11-2 with TRBJ2-3; 7 bases line up with TRBD2. V gave up 3 bases and J gave up 9 bases; unmatched junction bases: 6. The CDR3 length is 13 residues. CDR1 SGHAT and CDR2 FQNNGV come from the germline V gene. CDR3 DNA sequence: TGTGCCAGCAGCTTCCCCCTGGGGGGGACGCAGTATTTT. Translating gives CASSFPLGGTQYF.

Turning to this clone: A far larger clone is one nucleotide away, so this likely arose from a read error. The chain has TRBV5-6 and TRBJ2-7; 7 positions agree with TRBD2. Germline values: CDR1 SGHDT, CDR2 YYEEEE. The CDR3 loop spans 14 amino acids. The CDR3 region is CASSLGAGVYGQYF. CDR3 nucleotides: TGTGCCAGCAGCTTGGGTGCGGGAGTCTACGGGCAGTACTTC.

The rearrangement joins TRBV27 to TRBJ2-2, with 9 bases aligning to TRBD2. Trimming removed 4 bases from V and 8 bases from J; junction bases left unmatched: 2. This CDR3 has 13 amino acids. Germline loops: CDR1 MNHEY, CDR2 SMNVEV (reference sequence). The CDR3 is CASSSLAGGELFF. CDR3 coding DNA: TGTGCCAGCAGTTCACTAGCGGGTGGGGAGCTGTTTTTT.

The chain combines TRBV29-1 with TRBJ2-5; possibly TRBD1 for D (6 bases). The CDR3 has 11 amino acids. CDR1 SQVTM and CDR2 ANQGSEA come from the germline V gene. The V and J ends lost 3 bases and 7 bases respectively, with 9 bases between them. The CDR3 reads CSVEVGGTQYF. The CDR3 region has the DNA TGCAGCGTTGAGGTAGGGGGGACCCAGTACTTC.

With respect to this clone: A far larger clone is one base from this, pointing to a likely read error. Because the CDR3 is missing its conserved closing phenylalanine or tryptophan, this is likely a read error. The V call is TRBV2, the J call TRBJ2-2; a possible D gene is TRBD2 (6 bases). This CDR3 comprises 20 residues. Germline lookup yields CDR1 SNHLY and CDR2 FYNNEI. V was pared by 6 bases and J by 5 bases, with 31 bases between. The CDR3 nucleotides are TGTGCCAGCAGCGCTGTTGGTCTACCGGACGGGGAGGATTGGACCGGGGAGCTGTTTTCT. Encoded protein: CASSAVGLPDGEDWTGELFS.

Turning to this clone: Its ends do not fully match the called genes, so a read error is possible. The chain is built from TRBV27 and TRBJ1-4, with D possibly matching TRBD1 (6 bases). Germline V CDR1 and CDR2: MNHEY, SMNVEV (reference sequence). CDR3 length: 15 amino acids. This CDR3 reads CASRSTPGTTRKTVF. CDR3 coding DNA: TGTGCCAGCAGGTCAACCCCTGGGACAACGAGAAAAACTGTTTTT.

This rearrangement joins TRBV7-2 to TRBJ2-7; 7 bases line up with TRBD2. Germline V gives CDR1 SGHTA, CDR2 FQGNSA. Trimming removed 0 bases from V and 7 bases from J; junction bases left unmatched: 6. The CDR3 covers 14 residues. CDR3 in DNA: TGTGCCAGCAGCTTAGCCTCCTGGGGAGGGGAGCAGTACTTC. Encoded protein: CASSLASWGGEQYF.

The genes are TRBV19 and TRBJ2-7, with D possibly TRBD2 on 5 matching bases. The germline V gene encodes CDR1 LNHDA and CDR2 SQIVND (reference sequence). Trimming removed 1 base from V and 5 bases from J, with 12 bases in between. The CDR3 length is 14 residues. The CDR3 loop reads CASSIGRAPHEQYF. In DNA form, the CDR3 reads TGTGCCAGTAGTATAGGGCGGGCCCCCCACGAGCAGTACTTC.

Comments on this clone: A far larger clone is only one base removed, so a read error is likely. This chain connects TRBV5-8 to TRBJ1-5, with a weak D call TRBD1 (5 bases). V was shortened by 9 bases and J by 0 bases, with 19 bases between the two germline ends. CDR1 SGHTS and CDR2 YDEGEE come from the germline V gene. This CDR3 has 16 residues. CDR3 nucleotide sequence: TGTGCCATCACCTCTTCCAGGGTCACTAGCAATCAGCCCCAGCATTTT. Amino acids: CAITSSRVTSNQPQHF.

J is TRBJ2-7 and V is TRBV28; D may be TRBD1 (6 bases). The CDR3 runs to 16 residues. V shed 2 bases and J shed 4 bases, with 18 bases lying between them. Germline V gives CDR1 MDHEN, CDR2 SYDVKM. The CDR3, as DNA: TGTGCCAGCAGTTTACCTCTGAGCAGGGGAAGGTACGAGCAGTACTTC. Its protein product is CASSLPLSRGRYEQYF.

The chain employs TRBV25-1 and TRBJ2-1; D may be TRBD1 (5 bases). V lost 3 bases to trimming and J lost 4 bases, with 7 bases between them. Looked up from germline, CDR1 is MGHDK and CDR2 is SYGVNS. The CDR3 runs to 13 residues. This CDR3 reads CASSEAGYNEQFF. DNA for the CDR3: TGTGCCAGCAGTGAGGCAGGGTACAATGAGCAGTTCTTC.

The CDR3 nucleotides are TGTGCCTGTGATCGTCGTGCGGTCCAAGAGACCCAGTACTTC. Protein: CACDRRAVQETQYF. This sequence joins TRBV30 and TRBJ2-5; D gene unclear. The V gene lost 6 bases and the J gene lost 1 base, with 15 bases spanning the gap. This CDR3 spans 14 amino acids. Germline lookup yields CDR1 GTSNPN and CDR2 SVGIG (reference sequence).

The rearrangement uses TRBV5-6 and TRBJ2-5, with D perhaps matching TRBD2 (5 bases). The CDR3 has 14 residues. Germline values: CDR1 SGHDT, CDR2 YYEEEE. V lost 4 bases and J 5 bases, leaving 15 bases between the germline ends. The CDR3 DNA is TGTGCCAGCAGCACGAGGACGGGGTCCGAGACCCAGTACTTC. This codes for CASSTRTGSETQYF.

This chain links TRBV30 with TRBJ1-2; D perhaps matches TRBD1 (6 bases). Deletions cut 0 bases from V and 2 bases from J, with 10 bases between. CDR3 length equals 14 residues. Germline V lookup: CDR1 GTSNPN, CDR2 SVGIG (reference sequence). CDR3 residues: CAWSVQGLNYGYTF. CDR3 coding DNA: TGTGCCTGGAGTGTCCAGGGGCTAAACTATGGCTACACCTTC.

Remarks on this clone: A read error is likely here: a far larger clone is one base away. The same CDR3 can be traced to other DNA sequences in this sample. V usage is TRBV4-3 and J usage is TRBJ2-3; D is unresolved. The CDR3 runs 14 residues. Germline-derived CDR1 and CDR2 are LGHNA and YSLEER. CDR3 sequence: CASGQDSSRATQYF. The CDR3 DNA follows: TGCGCCAGCGGCCAAGATAGCAGCCGGGCTACGCAGTATTTT.